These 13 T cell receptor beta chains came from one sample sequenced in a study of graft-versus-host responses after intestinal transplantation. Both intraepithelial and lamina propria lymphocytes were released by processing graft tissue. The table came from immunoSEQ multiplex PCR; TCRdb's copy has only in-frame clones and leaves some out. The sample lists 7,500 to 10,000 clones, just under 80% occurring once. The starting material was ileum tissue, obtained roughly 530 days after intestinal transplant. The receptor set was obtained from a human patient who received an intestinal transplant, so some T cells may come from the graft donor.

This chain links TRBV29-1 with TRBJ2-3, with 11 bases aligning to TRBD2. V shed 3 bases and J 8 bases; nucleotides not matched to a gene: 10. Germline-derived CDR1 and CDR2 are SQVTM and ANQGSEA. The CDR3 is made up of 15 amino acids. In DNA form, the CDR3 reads TGCAGCGTTGAGGTAGCGGGAGGGCCTGAGGGTACGCAGTATTTT. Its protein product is CSVEVAGGPEGTQYF.

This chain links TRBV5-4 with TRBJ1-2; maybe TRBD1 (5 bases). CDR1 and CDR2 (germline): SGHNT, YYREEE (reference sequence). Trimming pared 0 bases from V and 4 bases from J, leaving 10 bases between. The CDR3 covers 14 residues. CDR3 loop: CASSLGQTFYGYTF. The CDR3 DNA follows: TGTGCCAGCAGCTTGGGACAGACTTTCTATGGCTACACCTTC. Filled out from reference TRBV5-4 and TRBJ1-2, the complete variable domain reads ETGVTQSPTHLIKTRGQQVTLRCSSQSGHNTVSWYQQALGQGPQFIFQYYREEENGRGNFPPRFSGLQFPNYSSELNVNALELDDSALYLCASSLGQTFYGYTFGSGTRLTVV.

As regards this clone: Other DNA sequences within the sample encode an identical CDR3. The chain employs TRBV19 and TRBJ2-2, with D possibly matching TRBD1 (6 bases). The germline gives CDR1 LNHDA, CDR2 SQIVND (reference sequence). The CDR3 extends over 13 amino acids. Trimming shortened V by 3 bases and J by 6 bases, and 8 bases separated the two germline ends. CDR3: CASSMGAAGELFF. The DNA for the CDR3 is TGTGCCAGTAGTATGGGGGCCGCCGGGGAGCTGTTTTTT.

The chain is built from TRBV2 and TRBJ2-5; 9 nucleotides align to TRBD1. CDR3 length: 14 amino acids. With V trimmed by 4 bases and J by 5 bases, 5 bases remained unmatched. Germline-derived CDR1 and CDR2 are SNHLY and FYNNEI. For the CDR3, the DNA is TGTGCCAGCAGTGGGGACAGGGTCTCCGAGACCCAGTACTTC. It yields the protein CASSGDRVSETQYF.

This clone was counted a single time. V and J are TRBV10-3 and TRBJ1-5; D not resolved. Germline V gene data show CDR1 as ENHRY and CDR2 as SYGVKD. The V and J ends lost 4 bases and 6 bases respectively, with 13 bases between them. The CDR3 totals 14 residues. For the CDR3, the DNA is TGTGCCATCAGTGGAGGTTACGGCCTTCAGCCCCAGCATTTT. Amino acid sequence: CAISGGYGLQPQHF.

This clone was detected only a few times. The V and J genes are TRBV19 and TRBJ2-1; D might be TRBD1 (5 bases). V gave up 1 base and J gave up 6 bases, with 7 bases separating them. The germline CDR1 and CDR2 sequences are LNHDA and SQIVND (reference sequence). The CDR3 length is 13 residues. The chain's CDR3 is CASSIGGGNEQFF. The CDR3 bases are TGTGCCAGTAGTATAGGGGGCGGCAATGAGCAGTTCTTC.

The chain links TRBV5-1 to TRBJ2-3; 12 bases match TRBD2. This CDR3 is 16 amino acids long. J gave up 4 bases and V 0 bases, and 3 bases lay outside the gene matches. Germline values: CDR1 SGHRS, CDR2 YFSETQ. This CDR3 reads CASSLVLAGGSDTQYF. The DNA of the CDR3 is TGCGCCAGCAGCTTGGTCCTAGCGGGGGGGTCAGATACGCAGTATTTT.

In nucleotides, the CDR3 is TGTGCCAGCAACGACGGAGGGACTTATGGCTACACCTTC. Translated, it gives CASNDGGTYGYTF. The chain links TRBV2 to TRBJ1-2, with D possibly TRBD1 on 5 matching bases. Germline loops: CDR1 SNHLY, CDR2 FYNNEI. This CDR3 has 13 residues. V gave up 7 bases and J gave up 5 bases, with 14 bases separating them.

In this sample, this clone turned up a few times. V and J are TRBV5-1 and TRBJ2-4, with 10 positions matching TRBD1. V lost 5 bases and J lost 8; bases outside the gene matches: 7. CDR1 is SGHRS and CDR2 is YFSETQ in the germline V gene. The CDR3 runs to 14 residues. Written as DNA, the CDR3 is TGCGCCAGCAGAGCCGGGACAGGGGTAGACATTCAGTACTTC. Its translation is CASRAGTGVDIQYF.

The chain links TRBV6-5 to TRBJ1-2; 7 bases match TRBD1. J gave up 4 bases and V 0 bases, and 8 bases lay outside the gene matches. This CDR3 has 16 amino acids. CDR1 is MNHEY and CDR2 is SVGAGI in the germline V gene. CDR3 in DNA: TGTGCCAGCAGTTACTCGATTGGGCCAGGGGGCTATGGCTACACCTTC. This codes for CASSYSIGPGGYGYTF.

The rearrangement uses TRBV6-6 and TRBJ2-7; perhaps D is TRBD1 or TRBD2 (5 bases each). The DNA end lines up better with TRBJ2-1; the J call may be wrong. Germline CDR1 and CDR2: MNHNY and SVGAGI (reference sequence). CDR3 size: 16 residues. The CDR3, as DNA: TGTGCCACCACCTCGGGACGGATGGCCCGGGTGAATGAGCAGTTCTTC. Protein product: CATTSGRMARVNEQFF.

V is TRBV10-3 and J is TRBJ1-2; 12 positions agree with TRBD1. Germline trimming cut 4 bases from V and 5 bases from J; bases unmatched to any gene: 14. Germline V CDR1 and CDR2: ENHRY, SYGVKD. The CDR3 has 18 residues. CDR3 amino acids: CAISGRQPGQGAWYGYTF. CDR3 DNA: TGTGCCATCAGTGGGAGGCAACCGGGACAGGGGGCATGGTATGGCTACACCTTC.

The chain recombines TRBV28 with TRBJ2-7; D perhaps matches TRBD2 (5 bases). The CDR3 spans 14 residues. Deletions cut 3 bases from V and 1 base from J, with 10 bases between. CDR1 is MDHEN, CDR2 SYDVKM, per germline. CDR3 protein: CASSFRGRSYEQYF. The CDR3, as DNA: TGTGCCAGCAGTTTTCGGGGTAGGTCCTACGAGCAGTACTTC.